This T cell receptor beta chain was sequenced for a study of monozygotic twins with inflammatory bowel disease. The CDR3 covers 15 residues. A word on this clonotype: The antigen is undetermined.

Study-level results: Repertoire similarity did not differ between concordant and discordant twins, perhaps due to limited power.

In eight separate reactions per sample, cDNA was generated. A template switching step added UMIs, each with a 6-nucleotide sample barcode. TCRdb re-called the 5' RACE reads and catalogs CDR3 proteins one per entry, DNA excluded. Found here are 200,000 to 250,000 distinct CDR3 sequences; the top ten clones hold roughly 7.7%. This chain uses TRBV12-3 or TRBV12-4 with TRBJ2-1. The source material was blood. The sequence was obtained from a human donor with ulcerative colitis or Crohn's disease, or a healthy co-twin of an affected twin (not recorded which). CDR3 sequence: CASSLHPTTPNEQFF.